Detailed here is one T cell receptor beta chain. The entry originates in a study of blood T cells in healthy people across ages. It was with a sample-barcoded 5' primer and a J-beta primer mix that a second PCR of roughly 7 to 12 cycles was run. TCRdb analysed the 5' RACE reads with MiXCR anew, one entry per CDR3 protein. Among about 1.6 million distinct CDR3 sequences, roughly 30% were seen once, and the ten largest hold around 11%. V was clipped by 3 bases and J by 3 bases, with 3 bases between them. CDR3 length equals 11 residues. Germline V gene data show CDR1 as DFQATT and CDR2 as SNEGSKA (reference sequence).

What was sequenced was blood. The clonotype was recovered from a woman in her 30s in good health. The chain combines TRBV20-1 with TRBJ2-1; D call uncertain. The CDR3 DNA follows: TGCAGTGCTAGCAACTACAATGAGCAGTTCTTC. Its translation: CSASNYNEQFF.